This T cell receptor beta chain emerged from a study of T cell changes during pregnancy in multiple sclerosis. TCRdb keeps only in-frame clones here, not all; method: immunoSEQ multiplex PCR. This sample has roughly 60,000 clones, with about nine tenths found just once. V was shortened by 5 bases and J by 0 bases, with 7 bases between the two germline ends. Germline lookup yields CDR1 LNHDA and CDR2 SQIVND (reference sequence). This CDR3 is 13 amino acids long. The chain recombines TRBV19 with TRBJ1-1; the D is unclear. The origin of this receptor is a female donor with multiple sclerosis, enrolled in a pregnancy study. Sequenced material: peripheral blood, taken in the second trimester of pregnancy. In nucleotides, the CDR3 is TGTGCCAGTAGTGTATCTCTGAACACTGAAGCTTTCTTT. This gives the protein CASSVSLNTEAFF.